This passage covers 5 T cell receptor beta chains from one sample sequenced in a study of T cell responses to AZD1222 COVID-19 vaccine. Data came from immunoSEQ multiplex PCR; TCRdb stores just in-frame clones and leaves some out. The sample includes about 150,000 clones, about 82% of them seen just once. Source: peripheral blood, taken 28 days after the second dose of the MenACWY control vaccine. The receptors stem from an adult who received the MenACWY meningococcal vaccine as a control.

This sequence joins TRBV10-1 and TRBJ2-3, with TRBD1 identical over 8 bases. This CDR3 comprises 17 residues. Germline V CDR1 and CDR2: WNHNN, SYGVQD (reference sequence). The ends lost 8 bases at V and 6 bases at J; junction bases unmatched: 19. This CDR3 is CASRRGLSQGERDTQYF. The CDR3 DNA reads as TGCGCCAGCCGAAGGGGGCTATCACAGGGGGAGCGGGATACGCAGTATTTT.

This chain joins TRBV6-5 and TRBJ2-1; 9 bases align to TRBD2. The CDR3 consists of 15 residues. Germline trimming cut 2 bases from V and 7 bases from J; bases unmatched to any gene: 6. The germline V gene encodes CDR1 MNHEY and CDR2 SVGAGI. The CDR3 sequence: CASSYRPLAGNEQFF. CDR3 in DNA: TGTGCCAGCAGTTACAGACCCCTAGCGGGGAATGAGCAGTTCTTC.

Here the CDR3 DNA reads TGTGCCACCATCCTCGTTAAGCGGGGCACAGATACGCAGTATTTT. It is translated as CATILVKRGTDTQYF. This rearrangement joins TRBV13 to TRBJ2-3, with D possibly matching TRBD2 (6 bases). Germline V gene data show CDR1 as PRHDT and CDR2 as FYEKMQ (reference sequence). Trimming removed 10 bases from V and 1 base from J, with 18 bases in between. This CDR3 region has 15 residues.

The chain recombines TRBV5-1 with TRBJ1-3; tentative D call: TRBD1 (5 bases). V dropped 5 bases and J dropped 2 bases, with 11 bases sitting between them. The CDR3 extends over 14 amino acids. Germline CDR1 SGHRS, CDR2 YFSETQ. Written as DNA, the CDR3 is TGCGCCAGCAGGGGTCCAGGGACTGGAAACACCATATATTTT. It is translated as CASRGPGTGNTIYF.

This chain connects TRBV18 to TRBJ1-5, with 7 positions matching TRBD1. V was clipped by 7 bases and J by 2 bases; unmatched bases: 5. Germline V gives CDR1 KGHSH, CDR2 LQKENI. This CDR3 has 14 amino acids. CDR3 coding DNA: TGTGCCAGCTGGGCCGGGACAGGCAATCAGCCCCAGCATTTT. It codes for CASWAGTGNQPQHF.